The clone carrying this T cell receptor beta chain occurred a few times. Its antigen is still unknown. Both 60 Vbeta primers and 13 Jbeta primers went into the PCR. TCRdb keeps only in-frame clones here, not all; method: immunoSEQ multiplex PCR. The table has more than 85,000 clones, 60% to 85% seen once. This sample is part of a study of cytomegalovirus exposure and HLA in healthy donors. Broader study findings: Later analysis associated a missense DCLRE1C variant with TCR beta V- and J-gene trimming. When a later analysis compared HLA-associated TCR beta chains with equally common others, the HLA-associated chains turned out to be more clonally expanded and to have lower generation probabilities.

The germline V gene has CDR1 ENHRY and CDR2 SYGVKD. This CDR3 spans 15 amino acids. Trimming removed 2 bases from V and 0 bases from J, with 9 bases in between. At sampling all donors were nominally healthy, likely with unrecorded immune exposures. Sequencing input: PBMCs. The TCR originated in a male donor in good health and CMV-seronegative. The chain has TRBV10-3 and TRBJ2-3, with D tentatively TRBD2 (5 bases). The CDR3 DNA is TGTGCCATCAGTGAGAGGAGCGGTAGCACAGATACGCAGTATTTT. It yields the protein CAISERSGSTDTQYF.